The sequence of this TCR beta chain was determined in a study of T cell responses to AZD1222 COVID-19 vaccine. Trimming removed 7 bases from V and 6 bases from J; junction bases left unmatched: 5. CDR1 and CDR2 (germline): MDHEN, SYDVKM. The CDR3 length is 13 residues. Notes on the study in general: Only a handful of people who got AZD1222 tested seropositive at baseline. The study reported that nearly half of spike-specific TCRs target unmutated variant regions. Spike-wide coverage was observed for vaccine-associated CD4 TCRs, with dominant responses at 160-218 and 743-854.

Notes on this clone: Its antigen remains unknown.

Repertoires were generated with immunoSEQ multiplex PCR, while TCRdb's copy carries only in-frame clones and drops some. This sample has 97,000 or so clones, with roughly 80% found just once. The sequence was collected from an adult in good health. Sample: peripheral blood, taken on day 0 of AZD1222 vaccination. The chain combines TRBV28 with TRBJ2-2; 7 bases are a match to TRBD2. For the CDR3, the DNA is TGTGCCAGCACCCTTGGGGGGGCCGGGGAGCTGTTTTTT. Protein: CASTLGGAGELFF.